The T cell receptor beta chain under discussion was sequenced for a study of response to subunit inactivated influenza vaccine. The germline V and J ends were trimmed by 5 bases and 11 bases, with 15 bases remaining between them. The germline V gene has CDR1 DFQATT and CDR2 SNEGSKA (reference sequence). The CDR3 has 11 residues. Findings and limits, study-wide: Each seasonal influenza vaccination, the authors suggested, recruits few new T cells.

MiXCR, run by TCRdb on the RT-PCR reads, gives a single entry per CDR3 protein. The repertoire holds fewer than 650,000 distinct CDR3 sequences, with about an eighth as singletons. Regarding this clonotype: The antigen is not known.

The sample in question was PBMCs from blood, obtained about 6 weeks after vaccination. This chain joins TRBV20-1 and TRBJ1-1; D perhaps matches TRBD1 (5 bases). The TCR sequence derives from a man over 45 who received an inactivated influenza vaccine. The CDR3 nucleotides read TGCAGTGCTCCCTCCGGGGGGAAGGCTTTCTTT. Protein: CSAPSGGKAFF.